This entry concerns a single T cell receptor (beta chain). Unmatched junction bases numbered 7, after V lost 5 bases and J lost 7 bases. The CDR3 runs to 16 residues. The V gene's germline CDR1 is MNHEY and CDR2 SMNVEV (reference sequence). Original methodology: Researchers report that nucleated cell counts were estimated from reference gene primer amplification. The assay was immunoSEQ multiplex PCR, and TCRdb's table has in-frame clones only and misses some. V and J calls and clone size come straight from that table; D and trimming were deduced from the DNA. The data hold a few hundred thousand clones, with around 84% observed a single time. The sample is drawn from a study of blood T cell repertoires in COVID-19. On the study more broadly: The United States, Italy and Spain supplied acute and convalescent COVID-19 samples. T cells, B-cell-depleted T cells, or PBMCs supplied cDNA or gDNA.

The source is a man in his 60s with acute or convalescent COVID-19. This chain connects TRBV27 to TRBJ2-1; 14 bases are shared with TRBD2. The sample consisted of peripheral blood. CDR3 nucleotides: TGTGCCAGCAGTCGAAGAGGACTAGCGGGGGGTAATGAGCAGTTCTTC. Protein product: CASSRRGLAGGNEQFF.